This T cell receptor beta chain was captured by sequencing in a study of radiation and T cells in renal cell carcinoma. Noted time point: blood 2 weeks post-SBRT. Sample treatment: 15 Gy SBRT to primary tumor, nephrectomy 4 weeks later. After SBRT, blood was collected at 2 and 4 weeks, plus baseline. Only in-frame clones appear in the TCRdb table, and some are missing; sequencing was by immunoSEQ multiplex PCR. The sample has about 120,000 clones, about 81% seen once. This clone is a singleton in its sample. Its target is not known. Study-level points and caveats: From baseline, blood top tumor clonotypes peaked at 2 weeks post-radiation.

This CDR3 has 16 residues. Germline V gives CDR1 SGHTA, CDR2 FQGNSA. V shed 5 bases and J 6 bases; nucleotides not matched to a gene: 13. J is TRBJ1-5 and V is TRBV7-2, with 7 positions matching TRBD1. This specimen consisted of blood, obtained from a patient whose treatment included radiotherapy and nephrectomy. This receptor was identified in a man in his fifties with renal cell carcinoma. CDR3 loop: CASSAGGSGGGQPQHF. CDR3 nucleotides: TGTGCCAGCAGCGCCGGAGGGTCAGGGGGAGGTCAGCCCCAGCATTTT.